This TCR beta chain comes out of a study of cytomegalovirus exposure and HLA in healthy donors. PCR employed 60 Vbeta and 13 Jbeta primers. TCRdb's copy holds only in-frame clones and misses some; the assay was immunoSEQ multiplex PCR. The data hold roughly 66,000 clones, with more than 75% observed a single time. As for this clone: The antigen remains undetermined.

The CDR3 loop spans 14 amino acids. V lost 0 bases, J lost 9 bases, and 5 bases stayed unmatched. The germline V gene encodes CDR1 MNHEY and CDR2 SVGAGI. The study, taken as a whole, reports: Later on, analysis showed that most CMV-associated TCR beta chains appeared to be HLA-restricted.

V and J are TRBV6-5 and TRBJ2-5; 9 nucleotides align to TRBD1. The TCR originated in a man aged 18 to 29 in good health and CMV-seropositive. Sequencing input: PBMCs. CDR3 coding DNA: TGTGCCAGCAGTTACTCAGGGACAGGGATATCCCAGTACTTC. Translation gives CASSYSGTGISQYF.